This T cell receptor beta chain originates from a study of T cells in localized non-small cell lung cancer. Clones were sequenced by immunoSEQ multiplex PCR, and TCRdb holds only the in-frame ones, with some missing. In the table there are approximately 28,000 clones, 75% to 95% of which are singletons. CDR3 length: 12 amino acids. Per germline, CDR1 SQVTM and CDR2 ANQGSEA. V lost 4 bases, J lost 6 bases, and 10 bases lay in between. This TCR was sampled from a female donor at least 60 years old with stage I lung adenocarcinoma. V usage is TRBV29-1 and J usage is TRBJ2-1, with no clear D. Material: peripheral blood, obtained before any cancer treatment. CDR3 amino acids: CSVVYTGNEQFF. The CDR3 nucleotides are TGCAGCGTTGTGTACACGGGCAATGAGCAGTTCTTC.